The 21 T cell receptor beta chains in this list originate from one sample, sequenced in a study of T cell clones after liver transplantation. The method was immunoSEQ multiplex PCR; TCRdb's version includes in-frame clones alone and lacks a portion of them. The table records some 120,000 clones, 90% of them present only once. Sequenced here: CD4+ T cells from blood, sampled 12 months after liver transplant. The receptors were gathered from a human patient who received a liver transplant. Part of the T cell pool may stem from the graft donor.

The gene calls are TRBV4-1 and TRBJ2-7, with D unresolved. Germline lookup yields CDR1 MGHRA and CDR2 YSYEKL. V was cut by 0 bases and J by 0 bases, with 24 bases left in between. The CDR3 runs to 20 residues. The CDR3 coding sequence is TGCGCCAGCAGCCAAGATGGATTGGGCAGCTCGGCGGCCGACTCCTACGAGCAGTACTTC. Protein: CASSQDGLGSSAADSYEQYF.

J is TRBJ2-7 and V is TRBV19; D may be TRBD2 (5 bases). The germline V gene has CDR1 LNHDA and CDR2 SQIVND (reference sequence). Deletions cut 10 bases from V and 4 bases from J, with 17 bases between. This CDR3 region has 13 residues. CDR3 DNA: TGTGCCACGGCGGCGACTATGGCTTACGAGCAGTACTTC. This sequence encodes CATAATMAYEQYF. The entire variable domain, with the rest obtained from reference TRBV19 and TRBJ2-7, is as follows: DGGITQSPKYLFRKEGQNVTLSCEQNLNHDAMYWYRQDPGQGLRLIYYSQIVNDFQKGDIAEGYSVSREKKESFPLTVTSAQKNPTAFYLCATAATMAYEQYFGPGTRLTVT.

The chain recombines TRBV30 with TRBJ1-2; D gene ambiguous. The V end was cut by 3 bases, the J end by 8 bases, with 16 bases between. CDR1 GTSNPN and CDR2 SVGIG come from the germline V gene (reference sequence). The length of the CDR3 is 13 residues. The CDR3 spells CAWSLQLNRGYTF. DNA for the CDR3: TGTGCCTGGAGCCTACAACTAAATAGGGGCTACACCTTC.

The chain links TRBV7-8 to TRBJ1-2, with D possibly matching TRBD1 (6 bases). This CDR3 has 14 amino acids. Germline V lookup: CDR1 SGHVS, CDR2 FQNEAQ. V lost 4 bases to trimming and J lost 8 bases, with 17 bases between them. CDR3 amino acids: CASSSTGSYGGYTF. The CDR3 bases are TGTGCCAGCAGCTCGACAGGCAGTTACGGGGGCTACACCTTC.

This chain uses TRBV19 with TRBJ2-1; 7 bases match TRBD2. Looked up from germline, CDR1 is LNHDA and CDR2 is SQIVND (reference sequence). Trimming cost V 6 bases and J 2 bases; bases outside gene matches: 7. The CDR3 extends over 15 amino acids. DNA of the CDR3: TGTGCCAGTAGCCTTGACGGGACTACCTACAATGAGCAGTTCTTC. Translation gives CASSLDGTTYNEQFF.

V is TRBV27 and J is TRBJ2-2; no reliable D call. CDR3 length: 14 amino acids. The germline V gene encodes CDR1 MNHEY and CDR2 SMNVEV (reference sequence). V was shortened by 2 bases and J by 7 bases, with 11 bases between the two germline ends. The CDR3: CASSLRENVGELFF. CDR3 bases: TGTGCCAGCAGTTTACGAGAGAACGTCGGGGAGCTGTTTTTT.

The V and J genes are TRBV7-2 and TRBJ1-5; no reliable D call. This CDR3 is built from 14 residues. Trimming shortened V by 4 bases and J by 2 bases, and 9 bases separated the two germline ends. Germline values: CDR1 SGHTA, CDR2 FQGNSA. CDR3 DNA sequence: TGTGCCAGCAGCTCAGGAGCGGGCAATCAGCCCCAGCATTTT. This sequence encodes CASSSGAGNQPQHF.

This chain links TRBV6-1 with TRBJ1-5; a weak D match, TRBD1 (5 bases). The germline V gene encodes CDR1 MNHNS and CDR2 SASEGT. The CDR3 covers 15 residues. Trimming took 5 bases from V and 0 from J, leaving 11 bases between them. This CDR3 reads CASSPGRFSNQPQHF. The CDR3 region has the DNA TGTGCCAGCAGTCCGGGACGGTTTAGCAATCAGCCCCAGCATTTT.

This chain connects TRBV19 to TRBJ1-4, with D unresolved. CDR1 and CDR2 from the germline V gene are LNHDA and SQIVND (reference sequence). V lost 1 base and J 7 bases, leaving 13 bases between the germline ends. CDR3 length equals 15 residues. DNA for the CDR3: TGTGCCAGTAGTATAGTTGGGAGCAACCCTGAAAAACTGTTTTTT. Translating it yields CASSIVGSNPEKLFF.

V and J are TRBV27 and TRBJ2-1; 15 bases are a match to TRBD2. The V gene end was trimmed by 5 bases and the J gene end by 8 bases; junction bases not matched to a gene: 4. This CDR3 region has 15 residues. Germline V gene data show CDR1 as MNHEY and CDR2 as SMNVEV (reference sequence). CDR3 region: CASSRTSGRVDEQFF. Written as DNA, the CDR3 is TGTGCCAGCAGTAGGACTAGCGGGAGGGTTGATGAGCAGTTCTTC.

In DNA form, the CDR3 reads TGTGCCAGCAGCTTCGTGGCTAGCAGCACAGATACGCAGTATTTT. It yields the protein CASSFVASSTDTQYF. The chain employs TRBV5-6 and TRBJ2-3; tentative D call: TRBD2 (5 bases). CDR3 length: 15 residues. Per the germline V gene, CDR1 is SGHDT and CDR2 is YYEEEE. Trimming shortened V by 2 bases and J by 0 bases, and 10 bases separated the two germline ends.

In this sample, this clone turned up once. This chain's CDR3 is CASSLEFAYNEQFF. The CDR3 coding sequence is TGCGCCAGCAGCTTGGAATTCGCTTACAATGAGCAGTTCTTC. This chain joins TRBV5-1 and TRBJ2-1; D unclear. The CDR3 loop spans 14 amino acids. Trimming removed 0 bases from V and 4 bases from J, with 8 bases in between. Germline V gene sequence: CDR1 SGHRS, CDR2 YFSETQ.

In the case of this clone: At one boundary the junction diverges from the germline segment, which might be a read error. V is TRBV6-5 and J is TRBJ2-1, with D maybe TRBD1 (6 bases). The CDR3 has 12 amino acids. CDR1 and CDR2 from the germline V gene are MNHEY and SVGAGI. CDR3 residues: CASRRLQGEPFF. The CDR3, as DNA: TGTGCCAGCAGAAGATTACAGGGCGAGCCGTTCTTC.

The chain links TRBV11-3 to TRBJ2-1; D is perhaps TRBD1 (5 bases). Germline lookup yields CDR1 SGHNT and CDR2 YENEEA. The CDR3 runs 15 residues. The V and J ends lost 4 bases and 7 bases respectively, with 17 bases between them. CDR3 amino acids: CASSSHAGWLNEQFF. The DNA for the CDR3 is TGTGCCAGCAGCTCCCACGCAGGGTGGTTAAATGAGCAGTTCTTC.

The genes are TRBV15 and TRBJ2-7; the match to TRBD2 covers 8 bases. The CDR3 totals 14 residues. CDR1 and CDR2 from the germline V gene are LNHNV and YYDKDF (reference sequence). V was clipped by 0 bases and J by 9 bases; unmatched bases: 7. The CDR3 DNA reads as TGTGCCACCAGCAGAGACCTAGCGGGTGATTCGCAGTACTTC. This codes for CATSRDLAGDSQYF.

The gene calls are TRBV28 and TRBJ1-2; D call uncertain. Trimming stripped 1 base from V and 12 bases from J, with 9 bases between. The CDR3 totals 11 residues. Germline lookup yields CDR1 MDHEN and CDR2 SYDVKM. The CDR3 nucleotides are TGTGCCAGCAGTTTATTGGGGATACACACCTTC. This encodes CASSLLGIHTF.

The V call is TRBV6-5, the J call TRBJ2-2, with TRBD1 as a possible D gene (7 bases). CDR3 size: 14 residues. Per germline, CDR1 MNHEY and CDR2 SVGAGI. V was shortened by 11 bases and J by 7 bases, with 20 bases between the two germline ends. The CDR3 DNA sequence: TGTGCCTCGGACCGGAGCCAGGGGGGCGGGGAGCTGTTTTTT. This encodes CASDRSQGGGELFF.

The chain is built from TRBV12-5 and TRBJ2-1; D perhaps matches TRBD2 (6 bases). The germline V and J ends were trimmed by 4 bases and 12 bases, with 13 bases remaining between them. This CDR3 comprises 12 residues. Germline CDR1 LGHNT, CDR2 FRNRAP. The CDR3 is CASGSEGQVQFF. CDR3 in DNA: TGTGCTAGTGGTTCGGAGGGGCAGGTGCAGTTCTTC.

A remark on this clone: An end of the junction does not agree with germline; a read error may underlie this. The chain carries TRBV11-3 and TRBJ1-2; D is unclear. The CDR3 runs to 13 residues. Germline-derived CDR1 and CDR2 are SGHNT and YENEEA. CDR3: CASNLSVAYGYTF. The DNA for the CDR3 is TGTGCCAGCAACTTATCAGTGGCCTATGGCTACACCTTC.

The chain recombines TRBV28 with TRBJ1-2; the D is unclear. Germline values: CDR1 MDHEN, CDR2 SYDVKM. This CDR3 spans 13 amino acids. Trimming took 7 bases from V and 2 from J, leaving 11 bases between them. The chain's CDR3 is CASTHEINYGYTF. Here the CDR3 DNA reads TGTGCCAGCACCCACGAAATCAACTATGGCTACACCTTC.

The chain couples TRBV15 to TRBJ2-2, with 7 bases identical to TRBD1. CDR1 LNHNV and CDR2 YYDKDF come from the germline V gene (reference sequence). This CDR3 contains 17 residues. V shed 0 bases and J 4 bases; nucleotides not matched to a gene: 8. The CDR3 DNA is TGTGCCACCAGCAGAGATCCTCCAGGACAGGTCACCGGGGAGCTGTTTTTT. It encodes CATSRDPPGQVTGELFF.